The present T cell receptor beta chain was sequenced within a study of T cell repertoires in cytomegalovirus infection. Points from the study as a whole: CMV-specific TCR beta clonotypes restricted by HLA-C dominated the ex vivo response. Cumulative public TCR beta family frequency identified carriers of CMV plus the relevant HLA.

TCRdb redid the calling of the reads with MiXCR, one entry per CDR3 protein. The sample yields under 200,000 distinct CDR3 sequences, less than 25% seen once. Concerning this clonotype: Its antigen is not known.

The clonotype originates from a human donor in good health (CMV status not recorded). Some clones in this sample may be carry-over from other donors' samples. This specimen consisted of CD8+ T cells from cultured PBMCs, obtained from culture after CMV antigen stimulation.

This CDR3 is CASSPGTGGTGELFF. The CDR3 coding sequence is TGTGCCAGCAGTCCCGGGACAGGTGGCACCGGGGAGCTGTTTTTT. J is TRBJ2-2 and V is TRBV27; 8 nucleotides align to TRBD1. The CDR3 sequence is 15 residues long. V dropped 5 bases and J dropped 4; count of bases not matched to a gene: 6. Germline CDR1 is MNHEY and CDR2 is SMNVEV (reference sequence).